This T cell receptor beta chain was profiled in a study of T cell repertoires in cytomegalovirus infection. TCRdb redid the calling of the reads with MiXCR, one entry per CDR3 protein. This table holds around 74,000 distinct CDR3 sequences, approximately 3.7% found once. This clonotype has a count of ten or more. What was sequenced was PBMCs. The source of this sequence is a human donor in good health (CMV status not recorded). Some clones in this sample may be carry-over from other donors' samples.

CDR3 nucleotide sequence: TGTGCCAGCAGCTTTCTCATGGTCGCGGGGCGAGAGACCCAGTACTTC. Its protein is CASSFLMVAGRETQYF. The rearrangement links TRBV7-2 to TRBJ2-5, with D possibly being TRBD2 (6 bases). This CDR3 has 16 residues. The germline gives CDR1 SGHTA, CDR2 FQGNSA. The ends were cut back, 3 bases at V and 4 bases at J, with 18 bases in the middle.